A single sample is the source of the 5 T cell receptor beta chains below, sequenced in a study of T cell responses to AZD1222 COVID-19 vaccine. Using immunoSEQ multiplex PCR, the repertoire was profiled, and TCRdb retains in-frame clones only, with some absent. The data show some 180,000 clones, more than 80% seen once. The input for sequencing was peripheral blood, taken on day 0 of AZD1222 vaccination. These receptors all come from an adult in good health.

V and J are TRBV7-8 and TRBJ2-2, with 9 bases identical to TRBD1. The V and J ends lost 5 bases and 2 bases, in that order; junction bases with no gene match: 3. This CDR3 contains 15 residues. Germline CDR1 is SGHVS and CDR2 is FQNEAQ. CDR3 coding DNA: TGTGCCAGCAGCAAGGGACAGGGAAACACCGGGGAGCTGTTTTTT. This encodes CASSKGQGNTGELFF.

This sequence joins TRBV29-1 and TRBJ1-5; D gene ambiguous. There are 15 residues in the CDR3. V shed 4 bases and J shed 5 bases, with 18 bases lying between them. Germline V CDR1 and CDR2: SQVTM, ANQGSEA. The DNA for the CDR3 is TGCAGCGTTGTTCTCCGTGGCGGGTTGGATCAGCCCCAGCATTTT. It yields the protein CSVVLRGGLDQPQHF.

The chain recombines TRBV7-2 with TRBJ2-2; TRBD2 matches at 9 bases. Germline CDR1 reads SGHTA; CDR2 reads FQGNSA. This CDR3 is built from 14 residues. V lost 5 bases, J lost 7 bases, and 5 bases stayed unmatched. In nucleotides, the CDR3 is TGTGCCAGCAGCGGGCGGACTAGCGTCGGGGAGCTGTTTTTT. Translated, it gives CASSGRTSVGELFF. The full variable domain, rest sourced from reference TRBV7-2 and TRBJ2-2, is GAGVSQSPSNKVTEKGKDVELRCDPISGHTALYWYRQSLGQGLEFLIYFQGNSAPDKSGLPSDRFSAERTGGSVSTLTIQRTQQEDSAVYLCASSGRTSVGELFFGEGSRLTVL.

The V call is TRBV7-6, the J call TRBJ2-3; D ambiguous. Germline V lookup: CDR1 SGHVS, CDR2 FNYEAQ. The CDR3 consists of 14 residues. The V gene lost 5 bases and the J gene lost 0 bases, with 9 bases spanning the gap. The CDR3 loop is CASSPGWSTDTQYF. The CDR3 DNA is TGTGCCAGCAGCCCTGGGTGGAGCACAGATACGCAGTATTTT.

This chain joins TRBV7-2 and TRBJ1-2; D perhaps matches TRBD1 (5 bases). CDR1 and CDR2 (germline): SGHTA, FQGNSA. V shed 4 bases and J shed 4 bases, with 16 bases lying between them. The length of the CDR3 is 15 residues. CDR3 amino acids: CASSSSGGSAYGYTF. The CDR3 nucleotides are TGTGCCAGCAGCTCCTCCGGGGGGTCGGCCTATGGCTACACCTTC.